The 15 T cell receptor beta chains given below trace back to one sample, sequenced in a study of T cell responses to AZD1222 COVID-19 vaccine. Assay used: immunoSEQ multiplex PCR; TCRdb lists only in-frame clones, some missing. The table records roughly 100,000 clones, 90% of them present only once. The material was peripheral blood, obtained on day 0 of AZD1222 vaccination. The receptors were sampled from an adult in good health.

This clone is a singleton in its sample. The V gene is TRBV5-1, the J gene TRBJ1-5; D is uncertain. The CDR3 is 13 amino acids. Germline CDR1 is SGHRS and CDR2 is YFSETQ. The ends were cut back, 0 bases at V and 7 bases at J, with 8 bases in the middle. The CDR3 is CASSLEGWQPQHF. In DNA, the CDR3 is TGCGCCAGCAGCTTGGAAGGTTGGCAGCCCCAGCATTTT.

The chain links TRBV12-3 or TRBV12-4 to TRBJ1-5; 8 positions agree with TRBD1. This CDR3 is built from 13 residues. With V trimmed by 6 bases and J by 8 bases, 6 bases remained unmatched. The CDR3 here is CASRGQGKEPQHF. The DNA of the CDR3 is TGTGCCAGCAGAGGACAGGGAAAAGAGCCCCAGCATTTT.

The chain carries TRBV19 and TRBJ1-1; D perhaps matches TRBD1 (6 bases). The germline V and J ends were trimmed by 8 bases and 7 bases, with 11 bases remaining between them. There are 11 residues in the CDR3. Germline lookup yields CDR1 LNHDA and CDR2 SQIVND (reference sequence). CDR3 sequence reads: CASRRGIEAFF. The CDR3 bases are TGTGCCAGTCGGAGGGGGATTGAAGCTTTCTTT.

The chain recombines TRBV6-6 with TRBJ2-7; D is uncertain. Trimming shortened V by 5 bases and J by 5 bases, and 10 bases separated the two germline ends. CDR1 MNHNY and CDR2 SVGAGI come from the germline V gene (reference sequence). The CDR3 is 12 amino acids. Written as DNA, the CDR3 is TGTGCCAGCAGTCCCGTCCCTAACGAGCAGTACTTC. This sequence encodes CASSPVPNEQYF.

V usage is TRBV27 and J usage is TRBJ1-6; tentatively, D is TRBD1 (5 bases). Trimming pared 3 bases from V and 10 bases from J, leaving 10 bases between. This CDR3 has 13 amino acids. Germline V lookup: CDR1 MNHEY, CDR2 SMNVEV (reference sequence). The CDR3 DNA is TGTGCCAGCAGTTTCGGGGGGACCTCACCCCTCCACTTT. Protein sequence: CASSFGGTSPLHF.

The CDR3 nucleotides read TGTGCCAGCAGCGTTCCCGGGACAGCCTATGGCTACACCTTC. Protein product: CASSVPGTAYGYTF. The chain is built from TRBV6-6 and TRBJ1-2, with 7 nucleotides matching TRBD1. CDR3 size: 14 residues. The junction had 8 bases not matched to a gene; V was cut back by 6 bases and J by 4 bases. Germline V gives CDR1 MNHNY, CDR2 SVGAGI (reference sequence).

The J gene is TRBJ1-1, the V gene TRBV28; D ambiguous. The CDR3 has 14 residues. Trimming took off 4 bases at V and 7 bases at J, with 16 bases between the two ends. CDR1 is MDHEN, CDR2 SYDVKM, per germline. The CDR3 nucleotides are TGTGCCAGCAGTTCCCCAGAGACCGGGAGTGAAGCTTTCTTT. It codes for CASSSPETGSEAFF.

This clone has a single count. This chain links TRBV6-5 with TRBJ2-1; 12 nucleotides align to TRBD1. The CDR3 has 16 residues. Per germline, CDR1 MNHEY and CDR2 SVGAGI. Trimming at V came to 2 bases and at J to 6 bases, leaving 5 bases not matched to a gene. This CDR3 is CASSYAGQGASNEQFF. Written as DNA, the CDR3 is TGTGCCAGCAGTTACGCGGGACAGGGGGCGTCCAATGAGCAGTTCTTC.

As DNA, the CDR3 is TGCAGTGCTAGTCGAGGGAATAATTCACCCCTCCACTTT. It codes for CSASRGNNSPLHF. The genes are TRBV20-1 and TRBJ1-6; D is unclear. The V end lost 3 bases, the J end lost 5 bases, and 8 bases lay between the germline ends. CDR1 and CDR2 from the germline V gene are DFQATT and SNEGSKA (reference sequence). This CDR3 region has 13 residues.

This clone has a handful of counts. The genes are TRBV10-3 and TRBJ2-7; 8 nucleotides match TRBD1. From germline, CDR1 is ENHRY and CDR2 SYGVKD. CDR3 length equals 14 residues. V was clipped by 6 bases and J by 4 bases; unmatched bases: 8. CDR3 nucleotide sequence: TGTGCCATCAGACAGACAGGGGATCGGTACGAGCAGTACTTC. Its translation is CAIRQTGDRYEQYF.

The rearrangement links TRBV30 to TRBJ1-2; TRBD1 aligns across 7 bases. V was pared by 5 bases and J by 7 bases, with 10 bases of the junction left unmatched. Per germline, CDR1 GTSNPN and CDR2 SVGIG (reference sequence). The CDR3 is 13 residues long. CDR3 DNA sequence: TGTGCCTGGGACCGACAGGGACGTGGTGGCTACACCTTC. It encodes CAWDRQGRGGYTF. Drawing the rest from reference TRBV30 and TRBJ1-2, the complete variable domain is SQTIHQWPATLVQPVGSPLSLECTVEGTSNPNLYWYRQAAGRGLQLLFYSVGIGQISSEVPQNLSASRPQDRQFILSSKKLLLSDSGFYLCAWDRQGRGGYTFGSGTRLTVV.

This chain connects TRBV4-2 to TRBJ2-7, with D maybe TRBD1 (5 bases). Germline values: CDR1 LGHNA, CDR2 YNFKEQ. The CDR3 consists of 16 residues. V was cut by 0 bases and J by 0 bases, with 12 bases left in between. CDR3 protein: CASSQDGRQTSYEQYF. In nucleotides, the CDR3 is TGTGCCAGCAGCCAAGATGGTAGACAGACCTCCTACGAGCAGTACTTC.

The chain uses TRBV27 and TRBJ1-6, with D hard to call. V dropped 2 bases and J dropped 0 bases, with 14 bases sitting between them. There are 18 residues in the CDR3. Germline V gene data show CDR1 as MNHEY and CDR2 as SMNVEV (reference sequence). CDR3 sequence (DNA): TGTGCCAGCAGTTTAACTGTTCGGGCGAGCTCCTATAATTCACCCCTCCACTTT. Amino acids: CASSLTVRASSYNSPLHF.

DNA of the CDR3: TGCGCCAGCAGCTTGAGTAGCAGTAATGAAAAACTGTTTTTT. It encodes CASSLSSSNEKLFF. This chain uses TRBV5-1 with TRBJ1-4; D remains unclear. The germline gives CDR1 SGHRS, CDR2 YFSETQ. V lost 1 base to trimming and J lost 4 bases, with 8 bases between them. CDR3 size: 14 residues.

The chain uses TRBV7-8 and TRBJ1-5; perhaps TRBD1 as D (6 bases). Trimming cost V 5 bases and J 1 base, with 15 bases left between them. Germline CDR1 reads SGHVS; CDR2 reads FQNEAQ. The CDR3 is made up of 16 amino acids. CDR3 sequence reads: CASSLQGVESNQPQHF. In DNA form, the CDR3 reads TGTGCCAGCAGCCTACAGGGTGTGGAAAGCAATCAGCCCCAGCATTTT. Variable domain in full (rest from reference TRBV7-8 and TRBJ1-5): GAGVSQSPRYKVAKRGQDVALRCDPISGHVSLFWYQQALGQGPEFLTYFQNEAQLDKSGLPSDRFFAERPEGSVSTLKIQRTQQEDSAVYLCASSLQGVESNQPQHFGDGTRLSIL.